The 26 T cell receptor beta chains below were found in one sample sequenced in a study of cytomegalovirus exposure and HLA in healthy donors. PCR amplification relied on 60 Vbeta primers (plus 13 Jbeta primers). TCRdb's copy holds only in-frame clones and misses some; the assay was immunoSEQ multiplex PCR. Of 33,000 or so clones in the sample, 65% to 85% were seen once. Sequencing used PBMCs. These TCRs come from a woman aged 30 to 39 in good health and CMV-seropositive.

The V call is TRBV29-1, the J call TRBJ1-1; no firm D call. V lost 7 bases to trimming and J lost 11 bases, with 20 bases between them. Germline V gene lookup returns CDR1 SQVTM and CDR2 ANQGSEA. The CDR3 totals 12 residues. CDR3 coding DNA: TGCAGCGGCCACATCCCCCCGGGTTTGGCTTTCTTT. This translates into CSGHIPPGLAFF.

The V call is TRBV28, the J call TRBJ1-2; a weak D match, TRBD1 (5 bases). CDR1 MDHEN and CDR2 SYDVKM come from the germline V gene. The germline V and J ends were trimmed by 2 bases and 5 bases, with 6 bases remaining between them. This CDR3 has 12 amino acids. The CDR3 nucleotides read TGTGCCAGCAGTTTAGGGGGGTATGGCTACACCTTC. Amino acid sequence: CASSLGGYGYTF.

The chain joins TRBV18 to TRBJ2-2; 8 bases fit TRBD1. Losses at the gene ends were 0 bases for V and 3 bases for J; bases not matched to a gene: 9. The CDR3 covers 18 residues. The V gene's germline CDR1 is KGHSH and CDR2 LQKENI. CDR3 in amino acids: CASSPPGSGGTYTGELFF. The CDR3 DNA reads TGTGCCAGCTCACCACCCGGATCAGGGGGCACGTACACCGGGGAGCTGTTTTTT. The entire variable domain, with the rest obtained from reference TRBV18 and TRBJ2-2, is as follows: NAGVMQNPRHLVRRRGQEARLRCSPMKGHSHVYWYRQLPEEGLKFMVYLQKENIIDESGMPKERFSAEFPKEGPSILRIQQVVRGDSAAYFCASSPPGSGGTYTGELFFGEGSRLTVL.

The V call is TRBV5-6, the J call TRBJ2-2; 7 bases map to TRBD1. J was trimmed by 4 bases and V by 4 bases; bases with no gene match: 10. Germline CDR1 reads SGHDT; CDR2 reads YYEEEE. The CDR3 runs to 16 residues. The CDR3 is CASSLTGRMVTGELFF. The DNA for the CDR3 is TGTGCCAGCAGCCTGACAGGGCGAATGGTCACCGGGGAGCTGTTTTTT.

The rearrangement uses TRBV6-1 and TRBJ2-4, with 7 nucleotides matching TRBD1. The CDR3 consists of 14 residues. Trimming at V came to 4 bases and at J to 6 bases, leaving 6 bases not matched to a gene. Per the germline V gene, CDR1 is MNHNS and CDR2 is SASEGT. CDR3 region: CASSVTGMGNIQYF. Here the CDR3 DNA reads TGTGCCAGCAGTGTGACAGGGATGGGAAACATTCAGTACTTC.

The chain employs TRBV4-2 and TRBJ2-7; D is perhaps TRBD2 (6 bases). Between the trimmed V and J ends, which lost 4 bases and 3 bases, there was a span of 16 bases. Germline V lookup: CDR1 LGHNA, CDR2 YNFKEQ. This CDR3 has 15 residues. This CDR3 is CASSLGTSQGYEQYF. The CDR3 bases are TGTGCCAGCAGCCTCGGGACTTCCCAGGGCTACGAGCAGTACTTC.

This clone was observed once. V gene TRBV9 combines with J gene TRBJ1-1; unclear D gene. V lost 0 bases and J 3 bases, leaving 6 bases between the germline ends. The germline CDR1 and CDR2 sequences are SGDLS and YYNGEE. The CDR3 sequence is 13 residues long. The CDR3: CASSVEQHTEAFF. The CDR3 DNA follows: TGTGCCAGCAGCGTAGAACAGCACACTGAAGCTTTCTTT. Looking up the rest from reference TRBV9 and TRBJ1-1 gives the full variable domain: DSGVTQTPKHLITATGQRVTLRCSPRSGDLSVYWYQQSLDQGLQFLIQYYNGEERAKGNILERFSAQQFPDLHSELNLSSLELGDSALYFCASSVEQHTEAFFGQGTRLTVV.

This clone was seen only a few times. The CDR3 bases are TGCGCCAGCAGCTTGGTGGGAGATGAGCAGTTCTTC. Protein product: CASSLVGDEQFF. The chain joins TRBV5-1 to TRBJ2-1; possible D gene TRBD2, 5 bases. Trimming removed 0 bases at V and 8 bases at J, with 6 bases between. CDR1 SGHRS and CDR2 YFSETQ come from the germline V gene. This CDR3 contains 12 residues.

The rearrangement joins TRBV7-3 to TRBJ2-1, with 8 nucleotides matching TRBD2. V lost 3 bases, J lost 0 bases, and 4 bases stayed unmatched. The CDR3 consists of 16 residues. The germline gives CDR1 SGHTA, CDR2 FQGTGA. CDR3 in DNA: TGTGCCAGCAGCTTGGAAACTAGCGGCTCCTACAATGAGCAGTTCTTC. Protein: CASSLETSGSYNEQFF. Full variable domain (remainder filled in from reference TRBV7-3 and TRBJ2-1): GAGVSQTPSNKVTEKGKYVELRCDPISGHTALYWYRQSLGQGPEFLIYFQGTGAADDSGLPNDRFFAVRPEGSVSTLKIQRTERGDSAVYLCASSLETSGSYNEQFFGPGTRLTVL.

The J gene is TRBJ2-5, the V gene TRBV5-1, with D maybe TRBD1 (5 bases). V gave up 4 bases and J gave up 2 bases, with 18 bases separating them. The CDR3 runs 16 residues. Germline lookup yields CDR1 SGHRS and CDR2 YFSETQ. The CDR3 DNA follows: TGCGCCAGCAGCGTAGGGGTTTGGGTACGGCAAGAGACCCAGTACTTC. It yields the protein CASSVGVWVRQETQYF.

V is TRBV7-6 and J is TRBJ2-2, with 8 bases identical to TRBD1. With 3 bases clipped from V and 7 bases from J, the junction kept 1 base outside the gene matches. The length of the CDR3 is 13 residues. CDR1 is SGHVS, CDR2 FNYEAQ, per germline. The CDR3 DNA reads TGTGCCAGCAGCTTGACAGGGGACGGGGAGCTGTTTTTT. Its protein is CASSLTGDGELFF.

This clone appeared a single time. The chain links TRBV7-8 to TRBJ2-2; 7 bases fit TRBD2. This CDR3 comprises 16 residues. With 7 bases clipped from V and 1 base from J, the junction kept 9 bases outside the gene matches. Germline-derived CDR1 and CDR2 are SGHVS and FQNEAQ. The CDR3 sequence: CASITRASGNTGELFF. The DNA of the CDR3 is TGTGCCAGCATCACCAGGGCTAGCGGGAACACCGGGGAGCTGTTTTTT.

The chain has TRBV11-1 and TRBJ1-1; 11 bases match TRBD1. Germline trimming cut 0 bases from V and 8 bases from J; bases unmatched to any gene: 8. The CDR3 totals 16 residues. Germline values: CDR1 SGHAT, CDR2 FQDESV (reference sequence). This chain's CDR3 is CASSLAIARTGGEAFF. In nucleotides, the CDR3 is TGTGCCAGCAGCTTAGCGATTGCCCGGACAGGGGGCGAAGCTTTCTTT.

The chain is built from TRBV11-2 and TRBJ1-2, with D possibly matching TRBD1 (5 bases). Trimming removed 3 bases from V and 4 bases from J, with 12 bases in between. Per germline, CDR1 SGHAT and CDR2 FQNNGV. The CDR3 runs to 14 residues. The CDR3 region is CASSLSGRSYGYTF. For the CDR3, the DNA is TGTGCCAGCAGCTTGTCAGGGCGCTCCTATGGCTACACCTTC.

This chain links TRBV28 with TRBJ2-4; 8 bases match TRBD2. The trim removed 2 bases at V and 7 bases at J, leaving 4 bases unmatched. The V gene's germline CDR1 is MDHEN and CDR2 SYDVKM. The CDR3 is made up of 14 amino acids. The CDR3 loop reads CASSLSGSRNIQYF. The CDR3 coding sequence is TGTGCCAGCAGTTTAAGCGGGAGCCGGAACATTCAGTACTTC.

J is TRBJ1-5 and V is TRBV7-3; no clear D gene. Trimming left V 7 bases short and J 9 bases short, with 31 bases between. This CDR3 spans 18 amino acids. CDR1 and CDR2 from the germline V gene are SGHTA and FQGTGA. The CDR3 loop is CASIGPHPPGPQFRPQHF. The CDR3 nucleotides read TGTGCCAGCATAGGCCCACACCCCCCGGGTCCGCAGTTTCGGCCCCAGCATTTT.

This sequence joins TRBV2 and TRBJ2-1; 9 nucleotides line up with TRBD2. Unmatched junction bases numbered 11, after V lost 7 bases and J lost 10 bases. Per germline, CDR1 SNHLY and CDR2 FYNNEI. The CDR3 is 14 amino acids. CDR3 in amino acids: CASNWRTSEGEQFF. In nucleotides, the CDR3 is TGTGCCAGCAATTGGAGGACTAGCGAAGGGGAGCAGTTCTTC.

The V call is TRBV5-5, the J call TRBJ1-5, with TRBD1 matching 9 bases. CDR1 and CDR2 (germline): SGHKS, YYEKEE (reference sequence). V lost 4 bases to trimming and J lost 5 bases; unmatched junction nucleotides: 4. CDR3 length: 14 residues. In DNA, the CDR3 is TGTGCCAGCAGCACTAGGACAGGGGATCAGCCCCAGCATTTT. Protein sequence: CASSTRTGDQPQHF.

The genes are TRBV5-5 and TRBJ2-7; 10 bases map to TRBD2. The germline CDR1 and CDR2 sequences are SGHKS and YYEKEE (reference sequence). The CDR3 covers 16 residues. The ends lost 3 bases at V and 4 bases at J; junction bases unmatched: 10. Here the CDR3 reads CASSSVLAGAKYEQYF. For the CDR3, the DNA is TGTGCCAGCAGCTCGGTTCTAGCGGGAGCTAAGTACGAGCAGTACTTC.

V gene TRBV25-1 combines with J gene TRBJ2-7; 8 nucleotides line up with TRBD1. The V gene end was trimmed by 2 bases and the J gene end by 5 bases; junction bases not matched to a gene: 5. Germline assignment: CDR1 MGHDK and CDR2 SYGVNS. The CDR3 runs to 14 residues. The CDR3 is CASSEAGQGDEQYF. The CDR3 nucleotides are TGTGCCAGCAGTGAAGCCGGACAGGGCGACGAGCAGTACTTC.

This sequence joins TRBV1 and TRBJ2-1; the table's D gene call, TRBD1, was not cross checked with the DNA. TRBV1 is described as a pseudogene. This CDR3 is 16 amino acids long. Here the CDR3 DNA reads TGCACCAGCAGCCAAGATATGAGGGGGCCGTACAATGAGCAGTTCTTC. Translating it yields CTSSQDMRGPYNEQFF.

The rearrangement links TRBV27 to TRBJ1-6; D remains ambiguous. The CDR3 is 16 amino acids. Trimming shortened V by 3 bases and J by 9 bases, and 18 bases separated the two germline ends. CDR1 and CDR2 (germline): MNHEY, SMNVEV (reference sequence). The CDR3 is CASSFDSGTLGSPLHF. CDR3 DNA sequence: TGTGCCAGCAGTTTCGATTCGGGAACATTGGGTTCACCCCTCCACTTT.

This clone came up a few times. The V gene is TRBV7-2, the J gene TRBJ2-1, with D hard to call. This CDR3 is built from 15 residues. Germline-derived CDR1 and CDR2 are SGHTA and FQGNSA. V lost 6 bases to trimming and J lost 0 bases, with 12 bases between them. Written as DNA, the CDR3 is TGTGCCAGCAGTTATTACAGTAGCTCCTACAATGAGCAGTTCTTC. It codes for CASSYYSSSYNEQFF.

The chain recombines TRBV30 with TRBJ1-2; D unclear. Germline CDR1 reads GTSNPN; CDR2 reads SVGIG (reference sequence). The V gene lost 0 bases and the J gene lost 6 bases, with 17 bases spanning the gap. This CDR3 has 15 residues. The CDR3 sequence is CAWSVRFRLAHGYTF. The CDR3 DNA is TGTGCCTGGAGTGTAAGGTTCAGGCTCGCCCATGGCTACACCTTC. The variable domain in full, with the rest retrieved from reference TRBV30 and TRBJ1-2, is SQTIHQWPATLVQPVGSPLSLECTVEGTSNPNLYWYRQAAGRGLQLLFYSVGIGQISSEVPQNLSASRPQDRQFILSSKKLLLSDSGFYLCAWSVRFRLAHGYTFGSGTRLTVV.

The V call is TRBV10-3, the J call TRBJ2-7; D perhaps matches TRBD1 (7 bases). The CDR3 has 14 amino acids. V was trimmed by 6 bases and J by 4 bases, leaving 16 bases between them. Germline CDR1 is ENHRY and CDR2 is SYGVKD. CDR3 sequence (DNA): TGTGCCATCAGGGAGGGGGCAGGTTTGTACGAGCAGTACTTC. It translates to CAIREGAGLYEQYF.

The rearrangement uses TRBV27 and TRBJ2-7; TRBD2 is a possible D gene (5 bases). The CDR3 is 14 amino acids. Looked up from germline, CDR1 is MNHEY and CDR2 is SMNVEV (reference sequence). Trimming pared 3 bases from V and 1 base from J, leaving 10 bases between. DNA for the CDR3: TGTGCCAGCAGTTTCAATCGGGGTTCCTACGAGCAGTACTTC. It encodes CASSFNRGSYEQYF.